The 3 T cell receptor beta chains given below trace back to one sample, sequenced in a study of T cell responses to AZD1222 COVID-19 vaccine. The assay was immunoSEQ multiplex PCR, and TCRdb's table has in-frame clones only and misses some. The sample lists about 140,000 clones, around 90% occurring once. The sample here was peripheral blood, taken on day 0 of AZD1222 vaccination. The source of these receptors is an adult in good health.

The chain links TRBV19 to TRBJ2-2; D is perhaps TRBD2 (6 bases). Germline lookup yields CDR1 LNHDA and CDR2 SQIVND (reference sequence). V gave up 4 bases and J gave up 4 bases, with 25 bases separating them. The CDR3 totals 19 residues. The CDR3 DNA reads TGTGCCAGTAGTACCTCCCCACTAGCTTACATTAGGCGCACCGGGGAGCTGTTTTTT. Its protein product is CASSTSPLAYIRRTGELFF.

V usage is TRBV19 and J usage is TRBJ1-1; D ambiguous. Looked up from germline, CDR1 is LNHDA and CDR2 is SQIVND (reference sequence). This CDR3 is built from 14 residues. Trimming shortened V by 1 base and J by 4 bases, and 10 bases separated the two germline ends. The CDR3 region is CASSIGKATTEAFF. The CDR3 coding sequence is TGTGCCAGTAGTATAGGCAAAGCGACCACTGAAGCTTTCTTT.

This clone was picked up one time. The chain links TRBV9 to TRBJ1-6; D unclear. Germline V gives CDR1 SGDLS, CDR2 YYNGEE. The V gene lost 8 bases and the J gene lost 12 bases, with 12 bases spanning the gap. The CDR3 has 11 amino acids. CDR3 loop: CASSHPGPLHF. Written as DNA, the CDR3 is TGTGCCAGTTCCCATCCTGGACCCCTCCACTTT.